This T cell receptor (beta chain) originates from a study of T cell repertoires and HLA-DP antigens. Study context: Alloantigens: one with one groove difference and one with around 9 differences versus self. Average DNA input: roughly 0.2 ug for CD137+CD4+ sorts, around 1,200 ng pre-culture. A couple of male donors and one female donor spanned ages 18-to-29 through 60-to-69.

This CDR3 region has 13 residues. Between the trimmed V and J ends, which lost 2 bases and 1 base, there was a span of 5 bases. CDR1 and CDR2 (germline): SGHNT, YENEEA. Only in-frame clones appear in the TCRdb table, and some are missing; sequencing was by immunoSEQ multiplex PCR. The table lists around 90,000 clones, 86% of them singletons. With regard to this clone: Antigen specificity is unknown.

This chain connects TRBV11-3 to TRBJ1-1; tentatively, D is TRBD1 (5 bases). Material: CD4+ T cells from PBMCs. This receptor was taken from a man between 45 and 60 years old in good health and CMV-seronegative. CDR3: CASSLQGNTEAFF. The CDR3 DNA follows: TGTGCCAGCAGCTTACAGGGGAACACTGAAGCTTTCTTT.